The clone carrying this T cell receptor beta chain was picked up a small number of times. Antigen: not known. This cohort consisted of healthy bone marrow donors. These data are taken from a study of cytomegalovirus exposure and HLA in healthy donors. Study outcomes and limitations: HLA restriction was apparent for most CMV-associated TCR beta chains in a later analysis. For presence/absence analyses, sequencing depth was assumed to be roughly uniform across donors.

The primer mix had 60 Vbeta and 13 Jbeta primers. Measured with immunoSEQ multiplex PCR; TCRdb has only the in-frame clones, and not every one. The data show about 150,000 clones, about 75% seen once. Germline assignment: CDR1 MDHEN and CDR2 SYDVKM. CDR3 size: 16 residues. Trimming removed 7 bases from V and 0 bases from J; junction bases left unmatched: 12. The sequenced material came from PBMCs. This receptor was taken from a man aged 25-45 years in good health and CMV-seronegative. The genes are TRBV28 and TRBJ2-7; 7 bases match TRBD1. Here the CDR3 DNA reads TGTGCCAGCAAAGCCCCCGGACAGGCAAGCTCCTACGAGCAGTACTTC. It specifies CASKAPGQASSYEQYF.